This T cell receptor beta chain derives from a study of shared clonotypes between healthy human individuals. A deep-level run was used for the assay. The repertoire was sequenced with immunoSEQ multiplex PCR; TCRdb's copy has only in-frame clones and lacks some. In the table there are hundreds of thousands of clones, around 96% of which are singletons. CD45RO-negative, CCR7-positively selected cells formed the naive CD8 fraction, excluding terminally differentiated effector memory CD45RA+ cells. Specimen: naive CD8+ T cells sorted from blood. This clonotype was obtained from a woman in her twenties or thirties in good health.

The CDR3 DNA follows: TGTGCCAGTAGTTGGGACAGGGAAGCTCAGTCCTACGAGCAGTACTTC. It is translated as CASSWDREAQSYEQYF. The genes are TRBV19 and TRBJ2-7; 9 nucleotides line up with TRBD1. Trimming took 5 bases from V and 1 from J; bases not matched to a gene: 9. The CDR3 is made up of 16 amino acids. Germline V gives CDR1 LNHDA, CDR2 SQIVND (reference sequence).